The T cell receptor (beta chain) described here comes from a study of neurological immune-mediated disorders. Trimming removed 4 bases at V and 0 bases at J, with 13 bases between. The CDR3 is made up of 14 amino acids. Per germline, CDR1 SQVTM and CDR2 ANQGSEA. This clonotype was recorded at least ten times. Its antigen is still unknown. The cDNA was generated through 5'RACE incorporating 10-nucleotide random UMIs. In TCRdb, the 5' RACE reads were re-called with MiXCR into one record per CDR3 protein. The table shows about 49,000 distinct CDR3 sequences, with about 9.1% occurring only once. Study-wide findings and caveats: The greatest degree of TCR clonal expansion was observed in HTLV-1-associated myelopathy, with the lowest in multiple sclerosis, below that of healthy controls. Subjects shared no identical expanded-clone CDR3 amino acid sequences, suggesting private TCR-beta repertoires in all groups.

The sample's time point: longitudinal time-point 1 (baseline). The receptor comes from a woman aged 40 to 50 in good health. Specimen: PBMCs. The chain combines TRBV29-1 with TRBJ2-7; tentative D call: TRBD1 (6 bases). The CDR3 sequence is CSVVGQISSYEQYF. In nucleotides, the CDR3 is TGCAGCGTTGTCGGACAGATTAGCTCCTACGAGCAGTACTTC.